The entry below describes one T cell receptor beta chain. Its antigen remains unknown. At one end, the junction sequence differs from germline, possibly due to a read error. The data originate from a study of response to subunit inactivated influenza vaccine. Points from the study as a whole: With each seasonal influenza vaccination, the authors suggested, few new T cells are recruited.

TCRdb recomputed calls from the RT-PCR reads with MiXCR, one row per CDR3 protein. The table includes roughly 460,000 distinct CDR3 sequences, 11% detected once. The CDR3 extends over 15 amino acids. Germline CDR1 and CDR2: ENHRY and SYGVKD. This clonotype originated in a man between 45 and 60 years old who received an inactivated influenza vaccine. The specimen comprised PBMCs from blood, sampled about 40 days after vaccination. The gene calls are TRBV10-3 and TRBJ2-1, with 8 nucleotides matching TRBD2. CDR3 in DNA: TGTGCCTTCAGTGAACCAGCGGGAGACTACAATGAGCAGTTCTTC. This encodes CAFSEPAGDYNEQFF.